This T cell receptor beta chain was observed in a study of blood T cells in healthy people across ages. No fewer than 6 million PBMCs went into each sample. Together with a sample-barcoded 5' primer, a J-beta primer mix was included in a second PCR lasting about 6 to 11 cycles. MiXCR, applied by TCRdb to the 5' RACE reads, yields one record per CDR3 protein. Among 750,000 or so distinct CDR3 sequences listed, more than 20% were seen once. The CDR3 is made up of 15 amino acids. The V end was cut by 6 bases, the J end by 5 bases, with 19 bases between. Germline CDR1 is MNHNS and CDR2 is SASEGT. A further study also used this sample, focusing on T cells of mothers and their children. From that paper: RNA was extracted, and all of it went into cDNA synthesis at around 1.5 ug per 15 ul. Thymic selection molds TCR recombination output in a comparable way in related and unrelated pairs.

The sequence came from a boy between 10 and 17 years old in good health. J is TRBJ2-5 and V is TRBV6-1, with D perhaps matching TRBD1 or TRBD2 (5 bases each). Sequencing input: blood. CDR3 DNA sequence: TGTGCCAGCAGCGCCGGGACCACCACTTGGGAGACCCAGTACTTC. This sequence encodes CASSAGTTTWETQYF.